This entry describes one T cell receptor (beta chain). Its antigen is unidentified. The CDR3 sequence is 13 residues long. J gave up 2 bases and V 5 bases, and 3 bases lay outside the gene matches. CDR1 is SEHNR, CDR2 FQNEAQ, per germline (reference sequence). Each CDR3 protein gets one entry after TCRdb re-called the 5' RACE reads with MiXCR. The sample shows 500,000 to 550,000 distinct CDR3 sequences, approximately 12% of them seen only once. The data originate from a study of CD8 T cells in ankylosing spondylitis. Study-wide findings and caveats: Earlier authors reported some of these motif variants in reactive arthritis synovial fluid and blood. Clones linked with disease were CD8+ and fairly uncommon in the peripheral blood. Fewer than ten highly homologous variants made up a TCR beta motif that seemed to typify ankylosing spondylitis blood.

The chain joins TRBV7-9 to TRBJ2-7, with 7 bases fitting TRBD1. Sequenced input: blood, either unsorted or a sorted T cell fraction (not recorded which). The receptor's source is a male donor with ankylosing spondylitis. The CDR3 spells CASSRGQAYEQYF. CDR3 DNA sequence: TGTGCCAGCAGCCGAGGACAGGCCTACGAGCAGTACTTC.